A single sample is the source of the 26 T cell receptor beta chains below, sequenced in a study of neurological immune-mediated disorders. TCRdb recomputed calls from the 5' RACE reads with MiXCR, one row per CDR3 protein. The sample consists of around 27,000 distinct CDR3 sequences, around 16% of them appearing once. Sequencing input: PBMCs. The receptors were gathered from a man aged 65 to 79 in good health.

The sample holds many counts of this clonotype. V gene TRBV5-1 combines with J gene TRBJ1-2; TRBD1 might be the D (6 bases). V was shortened by 2 bases and J by 2 bases, with 10 bases between the two germline ends. This CDR3 has 14 residues. Germline V gene data show CDR1 as SGHRS and CDR2 as YFSETQ. CDR3 sequence reads: CASSLGGRNYGYTF. CDR3 DNA: TGCGCCAGCAGCTTAGGGGGGCGCAACTATGGCTACACCTTC.

This clonotype was seen ten or more times. The V gene is TRBV15, the J gene TRBJ2-1, with TRBD1 matching over 10 bases. The CDR3 length is 17 residues. The junction had 10 bases not matched to a gene; V was cut back by 0 bases and J by 8 bases. The germline V gene has CDR1 LNHNV and CDR2 YYDKDF (reference sequence). The CDR3 region is CATSRDLTGGAGDEQFF. The CDR3 DNA is TGTGCCACCAGCAGAGATCTGACAGGGGGCGCGGGCGATGAGCAGTTCTTC.

This clonotype came up many times. The V call is TRBV12-3 or TRBV12-4, the J call TRBJ1-5; D is unclear. CDR3 size: 14 residues. Trimming removed 5 bases at V and 0 bases at J, with 8 bases between. The CDR3 is CASSTSYSNQPQHF. CDR3 sequence (DNA): TGTGCCAGCAGTACATCTTATAGCAATCAGCCCCAGCATTTT.

At least ten counts were recorded for this clonotype. The gene calls are TRBV7-2 and TRBJ2-1; 9 nucleotides agree with TRBD2. J lost 4 bases, V lost 6 bases, and 4 bases had no gene match. The germline CDR1 and CDR2 sequences are SGHTA and FQGNSA. This CDR3 has 14 amino acids. The DNA of the CDR3 is TGTGCCAGCAGGGGAGCGGGGGGATACAATGAGCAGTTCTTC. Protein product: CASRGAGGYNEQFF. The full variable domain, in which reference TRBV7-2 and TRBJ2-1 provide the parts outside the CDR3, is GAGVSQSPSNKVTEKGKDVELRCDPISGHTALYWYRQSLGQGLEFLIYFQGNSAPDKSGLPSDRFSAERTGGSVSTLTIQRTQQEDSAVYLCASRGAGGYNEQFFGPGTRLTVL.

In its sample, this clonotype was seen many times. The chain has TRBV6-2 or TRBV6-3 and TRBJ2-1; 12 bases align to TRBD2. Trimming took 7 bases from V and 2 from J; bases not matched to a gene: 9. The germline V gene has CDR1 MNHEY and CDR2 SVGEGT. The CDR3 covers 17 residues. The chain's CDR3 is CASNPSGGGFAYNEQFF. As DNA, the CDR3 is TGTGCCAGCAACCCTAGCGGGGGGGGGTTCGCCTACAATGAGCAGTTCTTC.

This sequence joins TRBV2 and TRBJ2-4; the D is unclear. The V end lost 4 bases, the J end lost 3 bases, and 7 bases lay between the germline ends. The germline V gene encodes CDR1 SNHLY and CDR2 FYNNEI. The CDR3 consists of 13 residues. Here the CDR3 DNA reads TGTGCCAGCAGTGGGCAAGGCAAAAACATTCAGTACTTC. Its protein is CASSGQGKNIQYF.

This clonotype has at least ten counts. V is TRBV10-3 and J is TRBJ2-3, with D perhaps TRBD1 or TRBD2 (5 bases each). This CDR3 has 16 amino acids. Germline V gene lookup returns CDR1 ENHRY and CDR2 SYGVKD. V lost 2 bases, J lost 7 bases, and 19 bases lay in between. DNA of the CDR3: TGTGCCATCAGTGAGCCGAGGGACGGAATGAGACATACGCAGTATTTT. Translated: CAISEPRDGMRHTQYF.

Ten or more counts support this clonotype. The rearrangement joins TRBV12-3 or TRBV12-4 to TRBJ2-5; tentatively, D is TRBD1 (5 bases). The length of the CDR3 is 13 residues. V was pared by 4 bases and J by 5 bases, with 11 bases between. DNA for the CDR3: TGTGCCAGCAGTTGGGTACAGGCGGAGACCCAGTACTTC. This encodes CASSWVQAETQYF.

This clonotype was seen ten or more times. The V call is TRBV3-1, the J call TRBJ1-5, with D possibly matching TRBD1 (5 bases). V lost 0 bases and J 5 bases, leaving 11 bases between the germline ends. This CDR3 comprises 15 residues. Looked up from germline, CDR1 is LGHDT and CDR2 is YNNKEL (reference sequence). CDR3 loop: CASSQDAGYDQPQHF. The CDR3 DNA reads as TGTGCCAGCAGCCAAGACGCAGGGTACGATCAGCCCCAGCATTTT. Full variable domain (missing parts from reference TRBV3-1 and TRBJ1-5): DTAVSQTPKYLVTQMGNDKSIKCEQNLGHDTMYWYKQDSKKFLKIMFSYNNKELIINETVPNRFSPKSPDKAHLNLHINSLELGDSAVYFCASSQDAGYDQPQHFGDGTRLSIL.

The sample holds many counts of this clonotype. The chain is built from TRBV7-9 and TRBJ2-5; 7 bases match TRBD1. With 5 bases clipped from V and 3 bases from J, the junction kept 3 bases outside the gene matches. The CDR3 loop spans 13 amino acids. The germline V gene encodes CDR1 SEHNR and CDR2 FQNEAQ (reference sequence). In DNA, the CDR3 is TGTGCCAGCAGCGAAGGGGGCGAAGAGACCCAGTACTTC. Translated: CASSEGGEETQYF.

This clonotype was observed at least ten times. The genes are TRBV5-5 and TRBJ1-3; D is unclear. V was clipped by 7 bases and J by 1 base, with 15 bases between them. Germline V lookup: CDR1 SGHKS, CDR2 YYEKEE (reference sequence). This CDR3 comprises 15 residues. CDR3 nucleotide sequence: TGTGCCAGCTCCCCCCCGGGGATTTCTGGAAACACCATATATTTT. Its protein product is CASSPPGISGNTIYF.

This clonotype came up many times. The rearrangement joins TRBV4-2 to TRBJ2-3; 14 positions agree with TRBD2. From germline, CDR1 is LGHNA and CDR2 YNFKEQ. CDR3 length equals 17 residues. Germline trimming cut 3 bases from V and 5 bases from J; bases unmatched to any gene: 7. As DNA, the CDR3 is TGTGCCAGCAGCCACTCCGGGACTAGCGGGGGAGGAGATACGCAGTATTTT. Translation gives CASSHSGTSGGGDTQYF.

This clonotype qualifies as large. The chain joins TRBV20-1 to TRBJ1-1; weak D call: TRBD1 (6 bases). Trimming shortened V by 6 bases and J by 3 bases, and 17 bases separated the two germline ends. CDR3 size: 14 residues. Germline V gene data show CDR1 as DFQATT and CDR2 as SNEGSKA (reference sequence). The CDR3 loop is CSATPGVGDTEAFF. The CDR3 DNA reads TGCAGTGCAACCCCAGGGGTGGGTGACACTGAAGCTTTCTTT.

This clonotype was seen only once. This rearrangement joins TRBV4-3 to TRBJ2-1; the D is unclear. CDR1 and CDR2 (germline): LGHNA, YSLEER. Trimming removed 1 base from V and 4 bases from J, with 17 bases in between. There are 17 residues in the CDR3. The CDR3 nucleotides are TGCGCCAGCAGCCAAGCTGTTGGGCCGGACGGTTACAATGAGCAGTTCTTC. It encodes CASSQAVGPDGYNEQFF.

In this sample, this clonotype turned up many times. The chain recombines TRBV5-1 with TRBJ1-3; D gene uncertain. This CDR3 region has 16 residues. CDR1 is SGHRS, CDR2 YFSETQ, per germline. V lost 0 bases to trimming and J lost 0 bases, with 10 bases between them. This CDR3 is CASSLASVNSGNTIYF. For the CDR3, the DNA is TGCGCCAGCAGCTTGGCCTCGGTTAACTCTGGAAACACCATATATTTT.

This clonotype was counted many times. The chain links TRBV20-1 to TRBJ1-6, with a possible D match to TRBD1 (5 bases). CDR1 DFQATT and CDR2 SNEGSKA come from the germline V gene (reference sequence). CDR3 length equals 16 residues. V was shortened by 1 base and J by 3 bases, with 13 bases between the two germline ends. This CDR3 reads CSARVSGLLYNSPLHF. DNA of the CDR3: TGCAGTGCTAGAGTTTCGGGACTCCTCTATAATTCACCCCTCCACTTT.

This clonotype showed up many times. The J gene is TRBJ1-1, the V gene TRBV5-1; the D is unclear. Looked up from germline, CDR1 is SGHRS and CDR2 is YFSETQ. The ends were cut back, 0 bases at V and 3 bases at J, with 9 bases in the middle. The CDR3 length is 14 residues. For the CDR3, the DNA is TGCGCCAGCAGCTTGGTCGCGGGGTACACTGAAGCTTTCTTT. This sequence encodes CASSLVAGYTEAFF.

V and J are TRBV20-1 and TRBJ1-2; D gene unclear. This CDR3 spans 15 amino acids. Between the trimmed V and J ends, which lost 0 bases and 3 bases, there was a span of 14 bases. Germline CDR1 and CDR2: DFQATT and SNEGSKA (reference sequence). Written as DNA, the CDR3 is TGCAGTGCTAGAGATCCGACTCCTCCGTACTATGGCTACACCTTC. Its translation is CSARDPTPPYYGYTF.

The CDR3 DNA reads as TGCGCCAGCTCCCCTAGCGGGGCCCAAGAGACCCAGTACTTC. Its translation: CASSPSGAQETQYF. The gene calls are TRBV5-1 and TRBJ2-5; 9 nucleotides agree with TRBD2. Germline-derived CDR1 and CDR2 are SGHRS and YFSETQ. V shed 7 bases and J 1 base; nucleotides not matched to a gene: 5. The CDR3 consists of 14 residues.

This clonotype appeared many times. V usage is TRBV12-3 or TRBV12-4 and J usage is TRBJ1-2, with 9 bases fitting TRBD1. The CDR3 runs 14 residues. Losses at the gene ends were 1 base for V and 7 bases for J; bases not matched to a gene: 4. In nucleotides, the CDR3 is TGTGCCAGCAGTTTAGGGACAGGGGCAGGTGGCTACACCTTC. Translated: CASSLGTGAGGYTF.

The chain links TRBV7-2 to TRBJ1-4; the D is unclear. CDR1 SGHTA and CDR2 FQGNSA come from the germline V gene. With 1 base removed from V and 8 bases from J, the gap between germline ends came to 11 bases. This CDR3 spans 14 amino acids. CDR3 nucleotides: TGTGCCAGCAGCTTAGTTGCAACTGACGAAAAACTGTTTTTT. This encodes CASSLVATDEKLFF.

This clonotype has at least ten counts. The chain joins TRBV20-1 to TRBJ2-1, with D maybe TRBD2 (6 bases). This CDR3 is 15 amino acids long. Trimming stripped 0 bases from V and 6 bases from J, with 15 bases between. The germline gives CDR1 DFQATT, CDR2 SNEGSKA (reference sequence). CDR3 amino acids: CSARERGLAFNEQFF. CDR3 bases: TGCAGTGCTAGAGAAAGAGGGCTAGCGTTCAATGAGCAGTTCTTC.

This clonotype was observed at least ten times. The gene calls are TRBV28 and TRBJ1-2; 9 bases agree with TRBD1. Trimming took 7 bases from V and 2 from J; bases not matched to a gene: 5. Germline V gene sequence: CDR1 MDHEN, CDR2 SYDVKM. This CDR3 is built from 14 residues. CDR3 DNA sequence: TGTGCCAGCACCTTGACAGGGGGGAACTATGGCTACACCTTC. It codes for CASTLTGGNYGYTF.

This clonotype was observed a handful of times. This chain uses TRBV7-8 with TRBJ1-2; D uncertain. The CDR3 runs 16 residues. V lost 4 bases to trimming and J lost 4 bases, with 19 bases between them. Germline CDR1 is SGHVS and CDR2 is FQNEAQ. The CDR3 DNA reads as TGTGCCAGCAGCTCCGGGGAGAGGACCTCCCCCTATGGCTACACCTTC. Amino acid sequence: CASSSGERTSPYGYTF.

Many counts were recorded for this clonotype. The chain links TRBV20-1 to TRBJ2-5; no definite D call. Germline CDR1 reads DFQATT; CDR2 reads SNEGSKA (reference sequence). V shed 4 bases and J shed 1 base, with 10 bases lying between them. The CDR3 is 13 residues long. The CDR3 region has the DNA TGCAGTGCTACACGGACGGGCCAAGAGACCCAGTACTTC. Encoded protein: CSATRTGQETQYF.

This clonotype was observed many times. The chain uses TRBV12-3 or TRBV12-4 and TRBJ1-2; possible D gene TRBD1, 5 bases. This CDR3 is built from 14 residues. V gave up 6 bases and J gave up 5 bases, with 16 bases separating them. CDR3 DNA sequence: TGTGCCAGCAGCTACGGACCGCAGGGTTATGGCTACACCTTC. The encoded protein is CASSYGPQGYGYTF.